Listed here are 5 T cell receptor beta chains from one sample, sequenced in a study of blood T cell repertoires in COVID-19 (TCRdb year 2020). The library came from the immunoSEQ multiplex PCR assay. As stored in TCRdb, this immuneACCESS dataset retains in-frame rearrangements with V and J assigned. A fraction of the clones does not appear; measured against another copy, unresolved V genes explain less than half of the discrepancy, and the remainder lacks a known reason. The sample profile shows around 130,000 clones; 84% of them were found once. More than 1.2% of the sample belongs to the ten largest clones. The sample comprised peripheral blood. These receptors were obtained from a man in his sixties with acute or convalescent COVID-19.

J is TRBJ2-1 and V is TRBV6-5, with a weak D call TRBD1 (7 bases). V gave up 7 bases and J gave up 0 bases, with 13 bases separating them. In germline, CDR1 is MNHEY, CDR2 SVGAGI. CDR3 length: 15 amino acids. The CDR3 DNA follows: TGTGCCAGCACGCGGGACAGAGGCTCCTACAATGAGCAGTTCTTC. This codes for CASTRDRGSYNEQFF.

The chain carries TRBV24-1 and TRBJ2-2; a weak D match, TRBD2 (5 bases). V lost 4 bases, J lost 1 base, and 15 bases lay in between. The germline CDR1 and CDR2 sequences are KGHDR and SFDVKD. CDR3 length equals 17 residues. The CDR3: CATSDPQAGLNTGELFF. In nucleotides, the CDR3 is TGTGCCACCAGTGACCCCCAGGCGGGCCTGAACACCGGGGAGCTGTTTTTT.

This clone came up once. This sequence joins TRBV29-1 and TRBJ1-2, with a possible D match to TRBD1 (6 bases). The germline CDR1 and CDR2 sequences are SQVTM and ANQGSEA. V dropped 5 bases and J dropped 5 bases, with 12 bases sitting between them. The CDR3 consists of 12 residues. The CDR3 region has the DNA TGCAGCGTTACGACAGGATCATATGGCTACACCTTC. It translates to CSVTTGSYGYTF.

The gene calls are TRBV11-2 and TRBJ2-7, with 9 nucleotides matching TRBD1. Germline CDR1 SGHAT, CDR2 FQNNGV. V lost 5 bases and J lost 4; bases outside the gene matches: 12. The CDR3 is 16 amino acids. In nucleotides, the CDR3 is TGTGCCAGCAGCCGGATTCCGGGACAGGGAGCTTACGAGCAGTACTTC. Its protein is CASSRIPGQGAYEQYF.

V gene TRBV12-3 or TRBV12-4 combines with J gene TRBJ1-2, with 8 bases lining up with TRBD1. V gave up 6 bases and J gave up 8 bases; unmatched junction bases: 8. This CDR3 comprises 13 residues. Written as DNA, the CDR3 is TGTGCCAGCAGCAAACAGGGGGTTGGGGGCTACACCTTC. It encodes CASSKQGVGGYTF.